What follows is one T cell receptor beta chain and its context. As processed by the authors: Counts of nucleated cells, estimated from reference gene primer amplification, were obtained. Measured with immunoSEQ multiplex PCR; TCRdb has only the in-frame clones, and not every one. V and J calls and clone size follow that table, whereas D and trimming were derived from the DNA. The table records roughly 34,000 clones, 75% to 80% of them present only once. The data belong to a study of blood T cell repertoires in COVID-19. Overall study context: There were acute and convalescent COVID-19 samples, and they came from the United States, Italy and Spain.

The sample consisted of peripheral blood. The receptor was isolated from a human donor in a cohort sampled during active COVID-19.

For the CDR3, the DNA is TGTGCCTGGAGTGTAAGGGGCTTGGACACTGAAGCTTTCTTT. Translating it yields CAWSVRGLDTEAFF. This chain links TRBV30 with TRBJ1-1, with D maybe TRBD1 (5 bases). The CDR3 is made up of 14 amino acids. V was trimmed by 0 bases and J by 3 bases, leaving 11 bases between them. Germline V gene data show CDR1 as GTSNPN and CDR2 as SVGIG (reference sequence).